This T cell receptor beta chain was found in a study of blood T cells in healthy people across ages. Then a second PCR, running roughly 7 to 11 cycles, was carried out with a sample-barcoded 5' primer and a J-beta primer mix. In TCRdb, the 5' RACE reads were re-called with MiXCR into one record per CDR3 protein. The data contain under 2,000,000 distinct CDR3 sequences, about 50% of them singletons. As for this clonotype: Its antigen remains unidentified.

The study's findings and limits: Getting older went along with TCR beta diversity per million T cells dropping roughly linearly.

Roughly 9.2 milliliters was the volume of peripheral blood drawn from each donor. This receptor was obtained from a woman between 40 and 50 years old in good health. The sequenced sample was blood.

CDR3 region: CASSFRAALSTDTQYF. CDR3 sequence (DNA): TGTGCCAGCAGCTTCAGGGCAGCCCTTAGCACAGATACGCAGTATTTT. The V call is TRBV7-2, the J call TRBJ2-3, with a weak D call TRBD1 (5 bases). V lost 3 bases to trimming and J lost 0 bases, with 13 bases between them. Germline CDR1 and CDR2: SGHTA and FQGNSA. The CDR3 has 16 amino acids.